The 24 T cell receptor beta chains presented below share a single source sample, sequenced in a study of CD8+ T cells in alopecia areata. The authors extracted RNA and reverse transcribed it into cDNA as the sequencing template. Here immunoSEQ multiplex PCR was the method, and the copy in TCRdb shows in-frame clones only, minus some. The repertoire consists of under 65,000 clones, with about 40% occurring once and the leading ten covering roughly 51%. Sequencing used NKG2D-low CD8+ T cells sorted from blood. These receptors originate from a human donor with alopecia areata.

The rearrangement joins TRBV27 to TRBJ2-7; D is uncertain. CDR3 length equals 13 residues. Germline V CDR1 and CDR2: MNHEY, SMNVEV (reference sequence). Trimming left V 8 bases short and J 0 bases short, with 11 bases between. The CDR3, as DNA: TGTGCCAGCTCCTTAGGCCCCTCCTACGAGCAGTACTTC. It specifies CASSLGPSYEQYF.

This clone is medium-sized within its sample. The V call is TRBV19, the J call TRBJ2-7; TRBD1 agrees at 9 bases. Unmatched junction bases numbered 10, after V lost 10 bases and J lost 3 bases. Germline assignment: CDR1 LNHDA and CDR2 SQIVND (reference sequence). The CDR3 totals 14 residues. CDR3 protein: CATQSTGGIYEQYF. In DNA, the CDR3 is TGTGCCACCCAATCCACAGGGGGCATCTACGAGCAGTACTTC.

The chain combines TRBV29-1 with TRBJ1-2; no clear D gene. This CDR3 region has 8 residues. Trimming took off 7 bases at V and 3 bases at J, with 0 bases between the two ends. Germline assignment: CDR1 SQVTM and CDR2 ANQGSEA. CDR3 DNA: TGCAGCGACTATGGCTACACCTTC. This encodes CSDYGYTF.

This clone was detected only once. The chain uses TRBV29-1 and TRBJ2-7; the D gene could be TRBD1 or TRBD2 (5 bases each). Trimming pared 4 bases from V and 4 bases from J, leaving 11 bases between. The CDR3 runs 12 residues. CDR1 is SQVTM and CDR2 is ANQGSEA in the germline V gene. The CDR3 region has the DNA TGCAGCGTTGTGAGGGGCCCTTACGAGCAGTACTTC. It encodes CSVVRGPYEQYF.

The chain employs TRBV9 and TRBJ2-1; D might be TRBD2 (6 bases). There are 16 residues in the CDR3. Per germline, CDR1 SGDLS and CDR2 YYNGEE. Trimming removed 0 bases at V and 3 bases at J, with 13 bases between. The chain's CDR3 is CASSVGSGPNYNEQFF. The CDR3 DNA reads TGTGCCAGCAGCGTAGGCAGCGGGCCTAACTACAATGAGCAGTTCTTC.

This clone has only a few counts. The chain combines TRBV29-1 with TRBJ2-4; the D call may be TRBD1 or TRBD2 (5 bases each). Germline lookup yields CDR1 SQVTM and CDR2 ANQGSEA. This CDR3 comprises 18 residues. Deletions cut 0 bases from V and 3 bases from J, with 21 bases between. CDR3 sequence (DNA): TGCAGCGTTGAAGATCCGGGGCAGGACTTTTTCGGCAAAAACATTCAGTACTTC. Translation: CSVEDPGQDFFGKNIQYF. Complete variable domain (other parts from reference TRBV29-1 and TRBJ2-4): SAVISQKPSRDICQRGTSLTIQCQVDSQVTMMFWYRQQPGQSLTLIATANQGSEATYESGFVIDKFPISRPNLTFSTLTVSNMSPEDSSIYLCSVEDPGQDFFGKNIQYFGAGTRLSVL.

The chain has TRBV29-1 and TRBJ2-7; the D call may be TRBD1 or TRBD2 (7 bases each). With 5 bases removed from V and 2 bases from J, the gap between germline ends came to 13 bases. Germline V gene sequence: CDR1 SQVTM, CDR2 ANQGSEA. The CDR3 extends over 13 amino acids. The CDR3 loop is CSVSGTDPYEQYF. The CDR3 bases are TGCAGCGTTAGCGGGACAGACCCCTACGAGCAGTACTTC.

This chain joins TRBV5-6 and TRBJ2-7; D is unclear. The germline V gene has CDR1 SGHDT and CDR2 YYEEEE. Trimming shortened V by 2 bases and J by 6 bases, and 15 bases separated the two germline ends. CDR3 length equals 14 residues. CDR3 amino acids: CASSFVRRMGEQYF. For the CDR3, the DNA is TGTGCCAGCAGCTTCGTAAGGCGTATGGGCGAGCAGTACTTC. Looking up the rest from reference TRBV5-6 and TRBJ2-7 gives the full variable domain: DAGVTQSPTHLIKTRGQQVTLRCSPKSGHDTVSWYQQALGQGPQFIFQYYEEEERQRGNFPDRFSGHQFPNYSSELNVNALLLGDSALYLCASSFVRRMGEQYFGPGTRLTVT.

The rearrangement joins TRBV4-3 to TRBJ2-3, with 9 positions matching TRBD2. CDR1 and CDR2 from the germline V gene are LGHNA and YSLEER. V lost 0 bases, J lost 2 bases, and 12 bases stayed unmatched. This CDR3 is 19 amino acids long. The CDR3 sequence is CASSQDPRLAESFTDTQYF. Written as DNA, the CDR3 is TGCGCCAGCAGCCAAGATCCCCGACTAGCGGAATCTTTCACAGATACGCAGTATTTT.

This sequence joins TRBV7-2 and TRBJ2-7; D call uncertain. Trimming stripped 1 base from V and 4 bases from J, with 11 bases between. Germline V lookup: CDR1 SGHTA, CDR2 FQGNSA. This CDR3 comprises 14 residues. The CDR3 sequence: CASSLVSQPYEQYF. CDR3 in DNA: TGTGCCAGCAGCTTAGTAAGTCAGCCGTACGAGCAGTACTTC.

The V and J genes are TRBV7-2 and TRBJ2-3; weak D call: TRBD2 (7 bases). Between the trimmed V and J ends, which lost 2 bases and 2 bases, there was a span of 17 bases. Germline loops: CDR1 SGHTA, CDR2 FQGNSA. This CDR3 spans 17 amino acids. CDR3 coding DNA: TGTGCCAGCAGCTTACCCTTTGCGGGGGCCCCCACAGATACGCAGTATTTT. Encoded protein: CASSLPFAGAPTDTQYF. Based on the CDR3 plus reference TRBV7-2 and TRBJ2-3, the full variable domain is GAGVSQSPSNKVTEKGKDVELRCDPISGHTALYWYRQSLGQGLEFLIYFQGNSAPDKSGLPSDRFSAERTGGSVSTLTIQRTQQEDSAVYLCASSLPFAGAPTDTQYFGPGTRLTVL.

This clone was counted between two and nine times. The chain has TRBV6-4 and TRBJ2-3; D perhaps matches TRBD2 (5 bases). Deletions cut 0 bases from V and 3 bases from J, with 13 bases between. The CDR3 contains 16 residues. In germline, CDR1 is MRHNA, CDR2 SNTAGT. CDR3 sequence: CASSDSGGRGTDTQYF. DNA for the CDR3: TGTGCCAGCAGTGACTCAGGTGGGAGAGGAACAGATACGCAGTATTTT.

There are a few counts of this clone. The rearrangement joins TRBV29-1 to TRBJ2-5; D might be TRBD1 (6 bases). Germline-derived CDR1 and CDR2 are SQVTM and ANQGSEA. The germline V and J ends were trimmed by 7 bases and 5 bases, with 17 bases remaining between them. The CDR3 covers 13 residues. The CDR3, as DNA: TGCAGCGGCCGGACAGTTCGTAGGGAGACCCAGTACTTC. Its protein is CSGRTVRRETQYF.

This clone was detected a few times. The rearrangement uses TRBV15 and TRBJ2-7; 9 nucleotides align to TRBD1. Germline V CDR1 and CDR2: LNHNV, YYDKDF (reference sequence). The CDR3 covers 17 residues. J was trimmed by 3 bases and V by 0 bases; bases with no gene match: 9. CDR3 in amino acids: CATSRDMGTGGVYEQYF. CDR3 in DNA: TGTGCCACCAGCAGAGATATGGGTACAGGGGGCGTCTACGAGCAGTACTTC.

This clone was found a few times. The chain employs TRBV6-5 and TRBJ1-3; tentatively, D is TRBD1 (5 bases). The germline CDR1 and CDR2 sequences are MNHEY and SVGAGI. The V and J ends lost 6 bases and 0 bases respectively, with 12 bases between them. CDR3 length: 15 amino acids. CDR3 amino acids: CASRMGGNSGNTIYF. The CDR3 DNA reads TGTGCCAGCAGGATGGGGGGAAACTCTGGAAACACCATATATTTT.

This chain connects TRBV7-9 to TRBJ2-5; the D call may be TRBD1 or TRBD2 (5 bases each). CDR1 and CDR2 from the germline V gene are SEHNR and FQNEAQ (reference sequence). The germline V and J ends were trimmed by 3 bases and 1 base, with 9 bases remaining between them. The CDR3 runs to 14 residues. CDR3 DNA: TGTGCCAGCAGCTTGAGGGGAGCCCAAGAGACCCAGTACTTC. Its translation: CASSLRGAQETQYF.

The chain uses TRBV29-1 and TRBJ2-2; the match to TRBD1 covers 8 bases. This CDR3 has 15 residues. The germline V gene has CDR1 SQVTM and CDR2 ANQGSEA. V lost 3 bases to trimming and J lost 2 bases; unmatched junction nucleotides: 5. This CDR3 is CSVDSTGVNTGELFF. The CDR3 region has the DNA TGCAGCGTTGATTCGACAGGGGTAAACACCGGGGAGCTGTTTTTT.

This clone was seen a handful of times. V and J are TRBV2 and TRBJ2-1; D possibly matches TRBD1 or TRBD2 (5 bases each). The germline V gene encodes CDR1 SNHLY and CDR2 FYNNEI. Trimming left V 7 bases short and J 1 base short, with 14 bases between. This CDR3 region has 15 residues. The CDR3 protein is CASTKGGGSYNEQFF. The CDR3 DNA reads TGTGCCAGCACCAAGGGTGGGGGATCCTACAATGAGCAGTTCTTC.

The chain recombines TRBV6-6 with TRBJ2-7; D remains ambiguous. Trimming removed 6 bases from V and 3 bases from J, with 9 bases in between. CDR1 and CDR2 (germline): MNHNY, SVGAGI (reference sequence). The CDR3 contains 12 residues. In DNA, the CDR3 is TGTGCCAGCAGCTACAACGGCTACGAGCAGTACTTC. This sequence encodes CASSYNGYEQYF.

The chain employs TRBV2 and TRBJ2-4; no firm D call. The CDR3 has 13 amino acids. The ends were cut back, 6 bases at V and 6 bases at J, with 12 bases in the middle. Germline CDR1 reads SNHLY; CDR2 reads FYNNEI. CDR3 sequence (DNA): TGTGCCAGCAGGAATCCCAACAGAAACATTCAGTACTTC. It yields the protein CASRNPNRNIQYF.

The chain recombines TRBV5-4 with TRBJ2-7, with 8 positions matching TRBD2. There are 14 residues in the CDR3. Trimming at V came to 4 bases and at J to 4 bases, leaving 7 bases not matched to a gene. Germline assignment: CDR1 SGHNT and CDR2 YYREEE (reference sequence). For the CDR3, the DNA is TGTGCCAGCAGCCTTAGCGGGGCGACTTACGAGCAGTACTTC. Translating gives CASSLSGATYEQYF.

This rearrangement joins TRBV7-9 to TRBJ2-7; 11 nucleotides agree with TRBD2. The J segment lost 2 bases and the V segment lost 6 bases, leaving 6 bases of the junction unmatched. Germline lookup yields CDR1 SEHNR and CDR2 FQNEAQ (reference sequence). This CDR3 region has 15 residues. This CDR3 is CASRSTSGDAYEQYF. DNA of the CDR3: TGTGCCAGCAGATCGACTAGCGGGGACGCCTACGAGCAGTACTTC.

The chain employs TRBV27 and TRBJ2-1, with D tentatively TRBD1 (7 bases). V was shortened by 8 bases and J by 4 bases, with 27 bases between the two germline ends. This CDR3 comprises 18 residues. Germline assignment: CDR1 MNHEY and CDR2 SMNVEV (reference sequence). CDR3 sequence (DNA): TGTGCCAGCGGAGTGGTGACAGGGACAACGGGGGCATACAATGAGCAGTTCTTC. This translates into CASGVVTGTTGAYNEQFF.

This chain joins TRBV4-1 and TRBJ2-7; D possibly matches TRBD1 or TRBD2 (5 bases each). This CDR3 comprises 15 residues. Trimming took off 4 bases at V and 0 bases at J, with 13 bases between the two ends. Germline lookup yields CDR1 MGHRA and CDR2 YSYEKL. The CDR3 DNA is TGCGCCAGCAGCCGGGGGACCTCCAGCTCCTACGAGCAGTACTTC. It encodes CASSRGTSSSYEQYF.